One and the same sample provided the 9 T cell receptor beta chains below, sequenced in a study of cytomegalovirus exposure and HLA in healthy donors. PCR involved 60 Vbeta and 13 Jbeta primers. Produced via immunoSEQ multiplex PCR; TCRdb's table is partial and in-frame only. The data contain about 190,000 clones, roughly four fifths of them singletons. Sequencing used PBMCs. The receptors stem from a man between 18 and 35 years old in good health and CMV-seronegative.

The rearrangement links TRBV18 to TRBJ2-5, with 9 bases fitting TRBD1. Trimming took 3 bases from V and 5 from J; bases not matched to a gene: 13. The CDR3 is made up of 17 amino acids. Germline values: CDR1 KGHSH, CDR2 LQKENI. The CDR3 here is CASSPSSGTGSGETQYF. The CDR3 DNA follows: TGTGCCAGCTCACCGTCCTCCGGGACAGGGTCGGGGGAGACCCAGTACTTC.

This clone was found once. In the same sample, other DNA sequences code for this CDR3. The J gene is TRBJ2-5, the V gene TRBV7-2, with D perhaps TRBD1 (6 bases). The germline CDR1 and CDR2 sequences are SGHTA and FQGNSA. The CDR3 is 13 amino acids. V lost 5 bases and J 2 bases, leaving 9 bases between the germline ends. CDR3 DNA sequence: TGTGCCAGCAGCCGAGACAGGCAAGAGACCCAGTACTTC. This codes for CASSRDRQETQYF.

The chain links TRBV19 to TRBJ1-5; maybe TRBD1 (6 bases). CDR1 and CDR2 (germline): LNHDA, SQIVND (reference sequence). This CDR3 has 15 residues. Trimming removed 4 bases from V and 0 bases from J, with 10 bases in between. The CDR3 nucleotides read TGTGCCAGTAGTACCACAGGGTATAGCAATCAGCCCCAGCATTTT. This gives the protein CASSTTGYSNQPQHF.

The chain carries TRBV5-4 and TRBJ2-7; D remains unclear. Germline CDR1 is SGHNT and CDR2 is YYREEE (reference sequence). Trimming took off 4 bases at V and 6 bases at J, with 8 bases between the two ends. This CDR3 has 11 amino acids. The CDR3 loop is CASSASGEQYF. CDR3 sequence (DNA): TGTGCCAGCAGCGCCTCCGGCGAGCAGTACTTC.

The rearrangement uses TRBV6-6 and TRBJ1-1; weak D call: TRBD1 (5 bases). CDR1 is MNHNY and CDR2 is SVGAGI in the germline V gene (reference sequence). Trimming removed 7 bases at V and 1 base at J, with 16 bases between. The CDR3 runs 15 residues. The CDR3, as DNA: TGTGCCAGCACTGCGACAAACAGGAGGAACACTGAAGCTTTCTTT. Translation: CASTATNRRNTEAFF.

The chain couples TRBV4-3 to TRBJ2-1; 9 nucleotides align to TRBD1. There are 17 residues in the CDR3. Per germline, CDR1 LGHNA and CDR2 YSLEER. Trimming cost V 0 bases and J 5 bases; bases outside gene matches: 8. CDR3 sequence: CASSQDVGTGIDNEQFF. The CDR3 DNA reads TGCGCCAGCAGCCAAGACGTCGGGACAGGGATTGACAATGAGCAGTTCTTC.

This CDR3 is CASSATGGQETQYF. For the CDR3, the DNA is TGTGCCAGCAGCGCGACAGGGGGCCAAGAGACCCAGTACTTC. The chain is built from TRBV7-3 and TRBJ2-5; TRBD1 matches at 9 bases. CDR1 SGHTA and CDR2 FQGTGA come from the germline V gene. The CDR3 sequence is 14 residues long. V shed 5 bases, J shed 1 base, and the junction held 2 bases outside the gene matches.

The chain employs TRBV4-3 and TRBJ2-5; TRBD1 is a possible D gene (8 bases). The J call may be faulty, since TRBJ2-7 better matches the DNA end. The CDR3 is 15 residues long. The V gene's germline CDR1 is LGHNA and CDR2 YSLEER. The CDR3 DNA reads TGCGCCAGCAGCCAAGAGAGCGGGACAGGCTACGAGCAGTACTTC. Translated: CASSQESGTGYEQYF.

The rearrangement uses TRBV13 and TRBJ2-1; 9 bases match TRBD2. V shed 5 bases, J shed 0 bases, and the junction held 8 bases outside the gene matches. Germline values: CDR1 PRHDT, CDR2 FYEKMQ (reference sequence). The CDR3 totals 17 residues. CDR3: CASSQTSGPSSYNEQFF. The DNA of the CDR3 is TGTGCCAGCAGCCAGACTAGCGGACCCAGCTCCTACAATGAGCAGTTCTTC. The full variable domain, completed using reference TRBV13 and TRBJ2-1, is AAGVIQSPRHLIKEKRETATLKCYPIPRHDTVYWYQQGPGQDPQFLISFYEKMQSDKGSIPDRFSAQQFSDYHSELNMSSLELGDSALYFCASSQTSGPSSYNEQFFGPGTRLTVL.